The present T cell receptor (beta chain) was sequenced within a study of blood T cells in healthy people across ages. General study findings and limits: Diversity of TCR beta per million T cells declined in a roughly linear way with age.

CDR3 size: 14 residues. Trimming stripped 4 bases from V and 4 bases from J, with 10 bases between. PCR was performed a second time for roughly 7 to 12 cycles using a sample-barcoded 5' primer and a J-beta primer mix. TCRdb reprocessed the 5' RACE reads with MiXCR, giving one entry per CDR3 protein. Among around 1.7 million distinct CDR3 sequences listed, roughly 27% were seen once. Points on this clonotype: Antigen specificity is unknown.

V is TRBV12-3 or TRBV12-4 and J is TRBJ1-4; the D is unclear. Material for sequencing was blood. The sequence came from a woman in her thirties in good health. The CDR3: CASSSGSINEKLFF. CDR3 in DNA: TGTGCCAGCAGTTCGGGCAGCATTAATGAAAAACTGTTTTTT.